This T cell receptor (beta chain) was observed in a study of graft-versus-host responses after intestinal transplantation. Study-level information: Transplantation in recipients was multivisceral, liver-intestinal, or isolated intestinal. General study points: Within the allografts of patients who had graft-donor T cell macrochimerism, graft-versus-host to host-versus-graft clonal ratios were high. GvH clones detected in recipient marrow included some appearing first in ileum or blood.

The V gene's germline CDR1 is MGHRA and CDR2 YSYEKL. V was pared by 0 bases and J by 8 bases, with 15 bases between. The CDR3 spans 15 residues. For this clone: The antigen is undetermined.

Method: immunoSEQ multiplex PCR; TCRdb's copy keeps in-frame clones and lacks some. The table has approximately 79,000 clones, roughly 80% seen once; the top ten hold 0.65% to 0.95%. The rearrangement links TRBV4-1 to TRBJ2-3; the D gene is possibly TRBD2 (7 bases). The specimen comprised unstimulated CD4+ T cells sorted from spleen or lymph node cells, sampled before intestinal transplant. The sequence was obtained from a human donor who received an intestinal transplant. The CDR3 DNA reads TGCGCCAGCAGCCAAGACTCAGGGGCGGGAGTTACGCAGTATTTT. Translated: CASSQDSGAGVTQYF.